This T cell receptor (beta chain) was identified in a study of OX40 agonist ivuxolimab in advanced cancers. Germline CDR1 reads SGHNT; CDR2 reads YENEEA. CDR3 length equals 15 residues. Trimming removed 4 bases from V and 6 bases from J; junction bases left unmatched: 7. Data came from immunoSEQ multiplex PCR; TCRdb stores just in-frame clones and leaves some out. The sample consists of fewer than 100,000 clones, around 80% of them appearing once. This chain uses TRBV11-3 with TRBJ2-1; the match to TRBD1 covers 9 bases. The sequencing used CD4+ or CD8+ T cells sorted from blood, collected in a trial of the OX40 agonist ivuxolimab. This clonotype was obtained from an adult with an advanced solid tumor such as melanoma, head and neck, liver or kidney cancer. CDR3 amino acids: CASSSSGTGTNEQFF. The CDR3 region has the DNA TGTGCCAGCAGCTCATCCGGGACAGGGACCAATGAGCAGTTCTTC.